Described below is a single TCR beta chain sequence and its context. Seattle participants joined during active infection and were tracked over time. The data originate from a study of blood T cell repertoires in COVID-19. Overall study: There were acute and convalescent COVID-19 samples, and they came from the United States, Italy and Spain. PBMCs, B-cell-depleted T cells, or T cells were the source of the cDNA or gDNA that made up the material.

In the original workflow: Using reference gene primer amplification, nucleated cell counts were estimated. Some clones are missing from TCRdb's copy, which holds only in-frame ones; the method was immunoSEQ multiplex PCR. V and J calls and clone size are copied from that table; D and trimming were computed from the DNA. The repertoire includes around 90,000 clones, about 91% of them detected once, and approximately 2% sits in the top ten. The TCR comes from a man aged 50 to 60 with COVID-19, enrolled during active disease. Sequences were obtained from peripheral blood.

The CDR3 region has the DNA TGTGCCTGGTCCAGGGGAATTAACTATGGCTACACCTTC. Protein sequence: CAWSRGINYGYTF. The rearrangement links TRBV30 to TRBJ1-2, with D possibly matching TRBD1 (6 bases). CDR3 size: 13 residues. Trimming left V 5 bases short and J 1 base short, with 11 bases between. The germline V gene encodes CDR1 GTSNPN and CDR2 SVGIG (reference sequence).